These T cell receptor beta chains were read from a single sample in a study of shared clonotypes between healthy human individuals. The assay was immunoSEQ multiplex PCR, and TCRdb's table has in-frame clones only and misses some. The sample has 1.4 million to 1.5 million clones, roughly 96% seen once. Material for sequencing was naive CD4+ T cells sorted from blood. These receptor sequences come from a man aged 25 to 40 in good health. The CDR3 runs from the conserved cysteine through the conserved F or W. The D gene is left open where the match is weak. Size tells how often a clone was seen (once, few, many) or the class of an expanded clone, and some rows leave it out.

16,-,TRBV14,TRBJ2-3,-,TGTGCCAGCAGCCAAGATCTCGTCAGGGTGGGGGATACGCAGTATTTT,CASSQDLVRVGDTQYF
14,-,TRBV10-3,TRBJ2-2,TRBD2,TGTGCCATCAGGTCGGGAGGTGGAACCGGGGAGCTGTTTTTT,CAIRSGGGTGELFF
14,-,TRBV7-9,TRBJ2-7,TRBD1,TGTGCCAGCAGCTTAACAGGGGACGTATACGAGCAGTACTTC,CASSLTGDVYEQYF
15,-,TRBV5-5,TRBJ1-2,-,TGTGCCAGCAGCTTGGGGTTTGGTGGAAGCTATGGCTACACCTTC,CASSLGFGGSYGYTF
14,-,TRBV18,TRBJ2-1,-,TGTGCCAGCTCAGGCGAAGGAGGCTACAATGAGCAGTTCTTC,CASSGEGGYNEQFF
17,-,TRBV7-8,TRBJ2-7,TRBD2,TGTGCCAGCAGCTTAGGCTTAACCGGGACTAGCGGCTACGAGCAGTACTTC,CASSLGLTGTSGYEQYF
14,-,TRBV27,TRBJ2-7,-,TGTGCCAGCAGTCCCGACCCAAAACTCTACGAGCAGTACTTC,CASSPDPKLYEQYF
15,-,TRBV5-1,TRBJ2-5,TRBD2,TGCGCCAGCAGCTTACTAGCGGGACCCCAAGAGACCCAGTACTTC,CASSLLAGPQETQYF
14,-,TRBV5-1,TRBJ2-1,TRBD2,TGCGCCAGCAGCTTGACTAGCGGGGGGAATGAGCAGTTCTTC,CASSLTSGGNEQFF
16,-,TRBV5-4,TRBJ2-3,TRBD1,TGTGCCAGCAGCCCGGGACAGACGAGAGCGCTGGGTACGCAGTATTTT,CASSPGQTRALGTQYF
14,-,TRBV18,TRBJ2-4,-,TGTGCCAGCTCAGTCCCAGGGGCGGAAAACATTCAGTACTTC,CASSVPGAENIQYF
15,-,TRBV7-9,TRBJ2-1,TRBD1,TGTGCCAGCAGTACCTCGTTAGGGGGCCGAAATGAGCAGTTCTTC,CASSTSLGGRNEQFF
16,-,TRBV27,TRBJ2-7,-,TGTGCCAGCAGTCCCACCTTCTTTGGTACGATCTACGAGCAGTACTTC,CASSPTFFGTIYEQYF
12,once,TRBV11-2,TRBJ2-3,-,TGTGCCAGCAGCCCCGCGCCAGATGGGCAGTATTTT,CASSPAPDGQYF
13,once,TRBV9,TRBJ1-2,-,TGTGCCAGCAGCAGGGGACCGAACTATGGCTACACCTTC,CASSRGPNYGYTF
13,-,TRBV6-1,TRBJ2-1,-,TGTGCCAGCAGTCTAGGGTCCCACAATGAGCAGTTCTTC,CASSLGSHNEQFF
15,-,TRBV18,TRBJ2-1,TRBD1,TGTGCCAGCTCACCTAACAGGGGGCCTTACAATGAGCAGTTCTTC,CASSPNRGPYNEQFF
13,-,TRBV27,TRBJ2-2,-,TGTGCCACCAACCCGCGAGGTACCGGGGAGCTGTTTTTT,CATNPRGTGELFF
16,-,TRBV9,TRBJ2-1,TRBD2,TGTGCCAGCAGCACTCGCCAAGGGAGCGGGAGTTATGAGCAGTTCTTC,CASSTRQGSGSYEQFF
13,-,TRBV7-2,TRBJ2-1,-,TGTGCCAGCAGCTTAGCGCTCTCAAGGGAGCAGTTCTTC,CASSLALSREQFF
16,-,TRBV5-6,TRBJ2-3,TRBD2,TGTGCCAGCAGCTTGGCTGCGGGAGGGTTTTTAGATACGCAGTATTTT,CASSLAAGGFLDTQYF
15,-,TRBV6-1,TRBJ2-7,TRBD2,TGTGCCAGCAGTGAGCAACTAGCGGGGGGCTACGAGCAGTACTTC,CASSEQLAGGYEQYF
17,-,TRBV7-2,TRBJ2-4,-,TGTGCCAGCAGCTTAGGGGGAGGAGCTCTAGCCAAAAACATTCAGTACTTC,CASSLGGGALAKNIQYF
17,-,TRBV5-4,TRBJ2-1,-,TGTGCCAGCAATCGTAATAAAGGCCCGACCCCCCACAATGAGCAGTTCTTC,CASNRNKGPTPHNEQFF
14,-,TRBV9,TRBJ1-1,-,TGTGCCAGCAACCGGGGCCTACAGAACACTGAAGCTTTCTTT,CASNRGLQNTEAFF
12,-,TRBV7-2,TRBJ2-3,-,TGTGCCAGCAGCTTAGCGAGGGGTACGCAGTATTTT,CASSLARGTQYF
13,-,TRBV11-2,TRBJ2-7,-,TGTGCCAGCAGCTCGACAGGACCCTACGAGCAGTACTTC,CASSSTGPYEQYF
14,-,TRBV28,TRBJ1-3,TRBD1,TGTGCCAGCAGTTTTAGGGGACAGGTGGACACCATATATTTT,CASSFRGQVDTIYF
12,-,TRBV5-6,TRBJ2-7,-,TGTGCCAGCAAACGGCAACACTACGAGCAGTACTTC,CASKRQHYEQYF
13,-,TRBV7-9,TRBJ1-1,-,TGTGCCAGCCGGACAACCATGAACACTGAAGCTTTCTTT,CASRTTMNTEAFF
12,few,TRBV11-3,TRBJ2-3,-,TGTGCCAGCAGCTTAGGGCCAGATACGCAGTATTTT,CASSLGPDTQYF
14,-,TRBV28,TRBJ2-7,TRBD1,TGTGCCAGCAGTTTACCCACAGGGGACTACGAGCAGTACTTC,CASSLPTGDYEQYF
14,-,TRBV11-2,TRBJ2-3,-,TGTGCCAGCAGCCGGGACTTCGGTTTTGATACGCAGTATTTT,CASSRDFGFDTQYF
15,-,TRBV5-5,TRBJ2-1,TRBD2,TGTGCCAGCAGCTCGACTAGCGGGACCTACAATGAGCAGTTCTTC,CASSSTSGTYNEQFF
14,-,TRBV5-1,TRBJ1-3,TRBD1,TGCGCCAGCAGCTTCGACAGGGGAGGAAACACCATATATTTT,CASSFDRGGNTIYF
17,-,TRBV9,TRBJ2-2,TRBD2,TGTGCCAGCAGCGTAGACGGGAGGACGAGGGGTGGCGGGGAGCTGTTTTTT,CASSVDGRTRGGGELFF
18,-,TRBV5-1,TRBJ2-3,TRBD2,TGCGCCAGCAGCCGGGGACTAGCGGGAGGATCTAGCACAGATACGCAGTATTTT,CASSRGLAGGSSTDTQYF
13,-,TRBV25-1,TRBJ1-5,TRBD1,TGTGCCAGCAGCGCAGGGGGCTTAGAGCCCCAGCATTTT,CASSAGGLEPQHF
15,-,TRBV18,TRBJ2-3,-,TGTGCCAGCTCACCCCCACTAGGGAAGACAGATACGCAGTATTTT,CASSPPLGKTDTQYF
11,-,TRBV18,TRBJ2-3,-,TGTGCCAGCTCTACAACAGATACGCAGTATTTT,CASSTTDTQYF
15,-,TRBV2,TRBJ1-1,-,TGTGCCAGCAGTGAAATGGGCAGTACGAACACTGAAGCTTTCTTT,CASSEMGSTNTEAFF
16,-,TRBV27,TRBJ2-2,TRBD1,TGTGCCAGCAGTTTACTCCTGGACAGGGTAAGGGGGGAGCTGTTTTTT,CASSLLLDRVRGELFF
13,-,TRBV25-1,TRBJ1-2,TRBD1,TGTGCCACCTCACGGGGGACAGGGATGGGCTACACCTTC,CATSRGTGMGYTF
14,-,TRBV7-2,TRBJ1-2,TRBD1,TGTGCCAGCAGCCGGGACAGGGGTATCTATGGCTACACCTTC,CASSRDRGIYGYTF
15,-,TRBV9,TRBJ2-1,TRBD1,TGTGCCAGCAGCACACTTCTGACAGGGCGGGATGAGCAGTTCTTC,CASSTLLTGRDEQFF
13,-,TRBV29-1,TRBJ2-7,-,TGCAGCGTTGAAGACCGGGGCTTGAGCGAGCAGTACTTC,CSVEDRGLSEQYF
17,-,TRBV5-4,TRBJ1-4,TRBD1,TGTGCCAGCAGCTCTGGACAGGATACTCCAACTAATGAAAAACTGTTTTTT,CASSSGQDTPTNEKLFF
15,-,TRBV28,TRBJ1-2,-,TGTGCCAGCAGCACCCCCTCGTCCACTACTTATGGCTACACCTTC,CASSTPSSTTYGYTF
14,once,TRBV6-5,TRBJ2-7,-,TGTGCCAGCAGTTACTTCGGGACCTTCTACGAGCAGTACTTC,CASSYFGTFYEQYF
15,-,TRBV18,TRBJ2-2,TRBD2,TGTGCCAGCTCACGGCTAGCGGTAAACACCGGGGAGCTGTTTTTT,CASSRLAVNTGELFF